This is a list of T cell receptor beta chains from one sample in a study of siplizumab effects on memory and regulatory T cells. Profiled with immunoSEQ multiplex PCR; TCRdb holds only in-frame clones, not every one. This table has about 69,000 clones, roughly 88% appearing once. Source material: Tregs sorted from blood. The receptors originated from a human donor in good health. CDR3s include the opening cysteine and the closing phenylalanine or tryptophan. The order of the fields is CDR3 protein, CDR3 DNA, J gene, D gene, V gene, clone size. The D gene is left open where the match is weak. Rows give clone size only sometimes, using once, few, many, or a class for an expanded clone.

cdr3_aa: CASSLFRVRGQYF; cdr3_nt: TGTGCCAGCAGTTTATTCAGGGTACGGGGGCAGTACTTC; j_call: TRBJ2-7; d_call: -; v_call: TRBV28; clone_size: -
cdr3_aa: CASSLGSGGREKLFF; cdr3_nt: TGTGCCAGCAGCTTAGGGTCAGGGGGCCGGGAAAAACTGTTTTTT; j_call: TRBJ1-4; d_call: TRBD1; v_call: TRBV7-9; clone_size: -
cdr3_aa: CASSLFGSGETQYF; cdr3_nt: TGTGCCAGCAGTTTATTTGGGAGTGGAGAGACCCAGTACTTC; j_call: TRBJ2-5; d_call: -; v_call: TRBV28; clone_size: -
cdr3_aa: CASSSDTYPYEQYF; cdr3_nt: TGTGCCAGCAGTTCGGACACCTATCCCTACGAGCAGTACTTC; j_call: TRBJ2-7; d_call: -; v_call: TRBV27; clone_size: -
cdr3_aa: CASSFGPGQGINDEQYF; cdr3_nt: TGTGCCAGCAGCTTCGGACCGGGACAGGGGATCAACGACGAGCAGTACTTC; j_call: TRBJ2-7; d_call: TRBD1; v_call: TRBV7-9; clone_size: once
cdr3_aa: CASSVQTSGASYEQYF; cdr3_nt: TGTGCCAGCAGTGTACAGACTAGCGGGGCTTCCTACGAGCAGTACTTC; j_call: TRBJ2-7; d_call: TRBD2; v_call: TRBV6-1; clone_size: -
cdr3_aa: CASSPLPTGGSTGELFF; cdr3_nt: TGTGCCAGCAGCCCCCTGCCGACGGGAGGAAGCACCGGGGAGCTGTTTTTT; j_call: TRBJ2-2; d_call: TRBD2; v_call: TRBV7-9; clone_size: -
cdr3_aa: CASSRPGRDYGYTF; cdr3_nt: TGTGCCAGCAGTCGCCCGGGGAGAGACTATGGCTACACCTTC; j_call: TRBJ1-2; d_call: -; v_call: TRBV6-1; clone_size: -
cdr3_aa: CAWRPGTGGNQPQHF; cdr3_nt: TGTGCCTGGAGACCAGGGACAGGGGGCAACCAGCCCCAGCATTTT; j_call: TRBJ1-5; d_call: TRBD1; v_call: TRBV30; clone_size: -
cdr3_aa: CASLKGLAGAGELFF; cdr3_nt: TGTGCCAGTCTCAAGGGACTAGCGGGAGCCGGGGAGCTGTTTTTT; j_call: TRBJ2-2; d_call: TRBD2; v_call: TRBV19; clone_size: few
cdr3_aa: CASSEGWGDWTKNIQYF; cdr3_nt: TGCGCCAGCAGTGAGGGCTGGGGGGATTGGACCAAAAACATTCAGTACTTC; j_call: TRBJ2-4; d_call: -; v_call: TRBV10-1; clone_size: -
cdr3_aa: CASSLHQPQHF; cdr3_nt: TGTGCCAGCAGCCTACATCAGCCCCAGCATTTT; j_call: TRBJ1-5; d_call: -; v_call: TRBV2; clone_size: -
cdr3_aa: CASSEGFNEQFF; cdr3_nt: TGTGCCAGCAGTGAAGGGTTCAATGAGCAGTTCTTC; j_call: TRBJ2-1; d_call: -; v_call: TRBV6-1; clone_size: -
cdr3_aa: CASRAASTYEQYF; cdr3_nt: TGTGCCAGCAGGGCAGCCTCGACCTACGAGCAGTACTTC; j_call: TRBJ2-7; d_call: -; v_call: TRBV6-5; clone_size: -
cdr3_aa: CASSGGVVRQETQYF; cdr3_nt: TGTGCCAGCAGTGGAGGCGTGGTCAGACAAGAGACCCAGTACTTC; j_call: TRBJ2-5; d_call: -; v_call: TRBV6-1; clone_size: -
cdr3_aa: CASSLPGRGRRDTQYF; cdr3_nt: TGTGCCAGCAGCTTGCCAGGCAGGGGACGGAGGGATACGCAGTATTTT; j_call: TRBJ2-3; d_call: -; v_call: TRBV5-4; clone_size: once
cdr3_aa: CASSSKGPMNTEAFF; cdr3_nt: TGTGCCAGCAGCTCCAAGGGGCCGATGAACACTGAAGCTTTCTTT; j_call: TRBJ1-1; d_call: -; v_call: TRBV5-5; clone_size: -
cdr3_aa: CASSRGQGPTVYHF; cdr3_nt: TGTGCCAGCAGCCGGGGACAGGGTCCAACGGTGTATCATTTT; j_call: TRBJ1-5; d_call: TRBD1; v_call: TRBV7-9; clone_size: few
cdr3_aa: CASSLVGGGYEQYF; cdr3_nt: TGCGCCAGCAGCTTGGTGGGGGGCGGCTACGAGCAGTACTTC; j_call: TRBJ2-7; d_call: -; v_call: TRBV5-1; clone_size: -
cdr3_aa: CASSLVGTGVLSGNTIYF; cdr3_nt: TGTGCCAGCAGCTTGGTCGGGACAGGGGTCCTCTCTGGAAACACCATATATTTT; j_call: TRBJ1-3; d_call: TRBD1; v_call: TRBV5-6; clone_size: once
cdr3_aa: CASSLVRGSEAFF; cdr3_nt: TGTGCCAGCAGCTTAGTCCGGGGCTCTGAAGCTTTCTTT; j_call: TRBJ1-1; d_call: -; v_call: TRBV7-2; clone_size: -
cdr3_aa: CASSLTSMNTEAFF; cdr3_nt: TGTGCCAGCAGCTTAACTTCCATGAACACTGAAGCTTTCTTT; j_call: TRBJ1-1; d_call: -; v_call: TRBV7-2; clone_size: -
cdr3_aa: CASSQVGDGYTF; cdr3_nt: TGCGCCAGCAGCCAAGTCGGGGATGGCTACACCTTC; j_call: TRBJ1-2; d_call: -; v_call: TRBV4-1; clone_size: -
cdr3_aa: CASSEGPIANTGELFF; cdr3_nt: TGCGCCAGCAGCGAAGGACCGATCGCGAACACCGGGGAGCTGTTTTTT; j_call: TRBJ2-2; d_call: -; v_call: TRBV5-1; clone_size: -
cdr3_aa: CASILNFSNEKLFF; cdr3_nt: TGTGCCAGCATTTTGAATTTTTCTAATGAAAAACTGTTTTTT; j_call: TRBJ1-4; d_call: -; v_call: TRBV2; clone_size: once
cdr3_aa: CASSVETGGPREQYF; cdr3_nt: TGTGCCAGCAGCGTAGAAACGGGAGGGCCTCGGGAGCAGTACTTC; j_call: TRBJ2-7; d_call: TRBD2; v_call: TRBV9; clone_size: -
cdr3_aa: CASSPRQGASGANVLTF; cdr3_nt: TGTGCCAGCTCACCACGACAGGGGGCGAGTGGGGCCAACGTCCTGACTTTC; j_call: TRBJ2-6; d_call: TRBD1; v_call: TRBV18; clone_size: -
cdr3_aa: CASSPSADTQYF; cdr3_nt: TGTGCCAGCTCACCCAGCGCAGATACGCAGTATTTT; j_call: TRBJ2-3; d_call: -; v_call: TRBV18; clone_size: -
cdr3_aa: CASSPASGSSYNEQFF; cdr3_nt: TGTGCCAGCAGCCCCGCGAGCGGGAGCTCCTACAATGAGCAGTTCTTC; j_call: TRBJ2-1; d_call: TRBD2; v_call: TRBV7-6; clone_size: -
cdr3_aa: CASSPGLKYEQYF; cdr3_nt: TGCGCCAGCAGCCCGGGACTCAAATACGAGCAGTACTTC; j_call: TRBJ2-7; d_call: -; v_call: TRBV5-1; clone_size: -
cdr3_aa: CASSTPGLISYGYTF; cdr3_nt: TGTGCCAGCAGCACTCCGGGACTGATAAGCTATGGCTACACCTTC; j_call: TRBJ1-2; d_call: -; v_call: TRBV7-2; clone_size: -
cdr3_aa: CASSPRDRNTEAFF; cdr3_nt: TGCGCCAGCAGCCCTCGGGACAGAAACACTGAAGCTTTCTTT; j_call: TRBJ1-1; d_call: TRBD1; v_call: TRBV4-1; clone_size: -
cdr3_aa: CASSRQGSYGYTF; cdr3_nt: TGTGCCAGCAGCCGACAGGGGTCCTATGGCTACACCTTC; j_call: TRBJ1-2; d_call: TRBD1; v_call: TRBV6-1; clone_size: -
cdr3_aa: CASSYRGDLGNEQFF; cdr3_nt: TGTGCCAGCAGTTACCGAGGGGATTTGGGGAATGAGCAGTTCTTC; j_call: TRBJ2-1; d_call: -; v_call: TRBV6-5; clone_size: -
cdr3_aa: CASSETGDFSPLHF; cdr3_nt: TGTGCCAGCAGTGAAACGGGGGACTTCTCACCCCTCCACTTT; j_call: TRBJ1-6; d_call: -; v_call: TRBV25-1; clone_size: -
cdr3_aa: CASTVGGLAALDTQYF; cdr3_nt: TGTGCCAGCACCGTTGGGGGGCTAGCGGCGTTAGATACGCAGTATTTT; j_call: TRBJ2-3; d_call: -; v_call: TRBV2; clone_size: -
cdr3_aa: CASSSGAGGLNTEAFF; cdr3_nt: TGTGCCAGCAGCTCCGGGGCAGGGGGCCTGAACACTGAAGCTTTCTTT; j_call: TRBJ1-1; d_call: TRBD1; v_call: TRBV5-4; clone_size: -
cdr3_aa: CAWSVPIAGHQETQYF; cdr3_nt: TGTGCCTGGAGTGTACCGATAGCGGGACACCAAGAGACCCAGTACTTC; j_call: TRBJ2-5; d_call: TRBD2; v_call: TRBV30; clone_size: -
cdr3_aa: CASRPPGQGAEAFF; cdr3_nt: TGTGCCAGCAGGCCGCCGGGACAGGGGGCTGAAGCTTTCTTT; j_call: TRBJ1-1; d_call: TRBD1; v_call: TRBV6-1; clone_size: -
cdr3_aa: CASSASNGRLAGGPSYEQYF; cdr3_nt: TGTGCCAGCAGTGCGTCAAATGGCCGACTAGCGGGAGGGCCCTCCTACGAGCAGTACTTC; j_call: TRBJ2-7; d_call: TRBD2; v_call: TRBV2; clone_size: -
cdr3_aa: CASSFYRGNEQFF; cdr3_nt: TGTGCCAGCAGCTTTTACAGGGGCAATGAGCAGTTCTTC; j_call: TRBJ2-1; d_call: TRBD1; v_call: TRBV7-2; clone_size: -
cdr3_aa: CASSLGGGQARKGSRLYEQYF; cdr3_nt: TGCGCCAGCAGCTTGGGGGGGGGACAGGCCAGAAAGGGTTCACGACTATACGAGCAGTACTTC; j_call: TRBJ2-7; d_call: -; v_call: TRBV5-1; clone_size: -